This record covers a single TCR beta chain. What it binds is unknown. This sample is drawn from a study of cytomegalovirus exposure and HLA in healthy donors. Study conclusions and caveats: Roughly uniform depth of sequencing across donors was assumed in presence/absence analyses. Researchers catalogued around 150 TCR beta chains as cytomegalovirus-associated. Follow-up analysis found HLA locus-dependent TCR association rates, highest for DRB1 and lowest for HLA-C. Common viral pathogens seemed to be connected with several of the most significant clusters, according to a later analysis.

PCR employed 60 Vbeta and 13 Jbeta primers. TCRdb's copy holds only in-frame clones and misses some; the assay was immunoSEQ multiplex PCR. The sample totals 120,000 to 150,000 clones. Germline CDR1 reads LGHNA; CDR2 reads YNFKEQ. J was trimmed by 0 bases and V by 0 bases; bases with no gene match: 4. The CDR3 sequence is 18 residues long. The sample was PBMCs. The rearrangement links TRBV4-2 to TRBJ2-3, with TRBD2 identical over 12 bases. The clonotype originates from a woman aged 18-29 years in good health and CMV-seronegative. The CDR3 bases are TGTGCCAGCAGCCAAGAGCTAGCGGGAGGGCCTAGCACAGATACGCAGTATTTT. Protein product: CASSQELAGGPSTDTQYF.